The 24 T cell receptor beta chains below come from one sample, sequenced in a study of metastatic and nonmetastatic thyroid tumors (dated by TCRdb to about 2020). The protocol used for the library was PCR. Sequencing relied on an Illumina HiSeq 4000. Starting from the raw public reads, TCRdb applied fastp trimming at Q25, assembled clones with MiXCR and retained in-frame beta chains. A total of 3,900 or so clones appear in this sample, approximately 35% of them only once. Together, the top ten hold around 37% of the sample. No treatment had been received by any patient before thyroid surgery. Sequencing was carried out using tumor tissue. These receptors originate from a male donor with papillary thyroid cancer or a benign thyroid nodule (not recorded which). Some clones in this sample may be carry-over from other donors' samples.

Written as DNA, the CDR3 is TGTGCCAGCAGTACGCGTATCAGGGCAGGGCAGGGCTATGGCTACACCTTC. Amino acid sequence: CASSTRIRAGQGYGYTF. This chain links TRBV6-1 with TRBJ1-2, with D perhaps matching TRBD1 (5 bases). The CDR3 runs to 17 residues. CDR1 is MNHNS and CDR2 is SASEGT in the germline V gene. Deletions cut 5 bases from V and 4 bases from J, with 23 bases between.

About this clone itself: Other DNA sequences in the sample encode the same CDR3. CDR3 bases: TGTGCCTGGAGTGTCTCTGGGACAGCCTACGAGCAGTACTTC. It specifies CAWSVSGTAYEQYF. The V and J genes are TRBV30 and TRBJ2-7; 7 bases match TRBD1. The ends lost 0 bases at V and 2 bases at J; junction bases unmatched: 4. Germline lookup yields CDR1 GTSNPN and CDR2 SVGIG (reference sequence). The CDR3 is made up of 14 amino acids.

The V and J genes are TRBV27 and TRBJ1-6; 8 nucleotides agree with TRBD1. The CDR3 is 16 residues long. Per germline, CDR1 MNHEY and CDR2 SMNVEV (reference sequence). Trimming cost V 6 bases and J 10 bases; bases outside gene matches: 14. CDR3 bases: TGTGCCAGCAGGGTCCGCCAGGGGGCAGGAGGGTCACCCCTCCACTTT. This sequence encodes CASRVRQGAGGSPLHF.

Within the sample, this clone is large. The chain uses TRBV14 and TRBJ2-3; D tentatively reads TRBD1 or TRBD2 (7 bases each). The germline V gene encodes CDR1 SGHDN and CDR2 FVKESK. V lost 2 bases, J lost 4 bases, and 19 bases lay in between. The CDR3 runs 17 residues. CDR3 in DNA: TGTGCCAGCAGCCAACCGATCGACAGGGAGGGTGCAGATACGCAGTATTTT. It specifies CASSQPIDREGADTQYF.

This clone was found a few times. V usage is TRBV28 and J usage is TRBJ1-4; weak D call: TRBD1 (5 bases). V was trimmed by 5 bases and J by 10 bases, leaving 11 bases between them. Germline assignment: CDR1 MDHEN and CDR2 SYDVKM. This CDR3 spans 12 amino acids. The CDR3 region has the DNA TGTGCCAGCAGTCCGCCGAGGGGAAAACTGTTTTTT. It translates to CASSPPRGKLFF.

This clone has a handful of counts. V and J are TRBV12-3 or TRBV12-4 and TRBJ2-5; 9 bases are shared with TRBD2. The CDR3 loop spans 16 amino acids. Losses at the gene ends were 6 bases for V and 5 bases for J; bases not matched to a gene: 13. CDR3 nucleotides: TGTGCCAGCAGCCCGGGGATAGCGGGAGATGGGGAGACCCAGTACTTC. This gives the protein CASSPGIAGDGETQYF.

The V call is TRBV28, the J call TRBJ1-3; maybe TRBD1 (5 bases). The length of the CDR3 is 14 residues. Trimming stripped 5 bases from V and 3 bases from J, with 11 bases between. Germline-derived CDR1 and CDR2 are MDHEN and SYDVKM. CDR3 protein: CASSRDSFGNTIYF. The CDR3 nucleotides are TGTGCCAGCAGTCGAGACAGTTTTGGAAACACCATATATTTT.

The chain recombines TRBV6-1 with TRBJ2-7; D is uncertain. The CDR3 covers 16 residues. V was pared by 4 bases and J by 3 bases, with 19 bases between. Germline V gene data show CDR1 as MNHNS and CDR2 as SASEGT. The DNA for the CDR3 is TGTGCCAGCAGTGGGCGCTTGGGGTTCGGTGTCTACGAGCAGTACTTC. It is translated as CASSGRLGFGVYEQYF.

This sequence joins TRBV4-1 and TRBJ2-1, with no clear D. Trimming shortened V by 0 bases and J by 2 bases, and 11 bases separated the two germline ends. CDR3 size: 16 residues. CDR1 and CDR2 (germline): MGHRA, YSYEKL. This CDR3 reads CASSQDWTNAYNEQFF. CDR3 in DNA: TGCGCCAGCAGCCAAGATTGGACCAACGCCTACAATGAGCAGTTCTTC.

The table lists this clone with a few counts. The J gene is TRBJ2-6, the V gene TRBV6-1; D unresolved. CDR3 length: 16 amino acids. V shed 4 bases and J shed 4 bases, with 14 bases lying between them. Germline CDR1 and CDR2: MNHNS and SASEGT. Here the CDR3 reads CASSALRRAGANVLTF. In DNA form, the CDR3 reads TGTGCCAGCAGTGCCCTAAGGCGCGCCGGGGCCAACGTCCTGACTTTC.

Only a few counts were recorded for this clone. The rearrangement joins TRBV19 to TRBJ1-2; the D is unclear. The germline V gene encodes CDR1 LNHDA and CDR2 SQIVND (reference sequence). Deletions cut 6 bases from V and 2 bases from J, with 4 bases between. CDR3 length: 11 residues. The CDR3 bases are TGTGCCAGTAGCCAGAACTATGGCTACACCTTC. Its translation is CASSQNYGYTF.

The CDR3: CASSLTGLGSPLHF. CDR3 coding DNA: TGTGCCAGCAGCCTAACCGGGTTGGGGTCACCCCTCCACTTT. The chain joins TRBV27 to TRBJ1-6; D ambiguous. The CDR3 sequence is 14 residues long. The V gene lost 6 bases and the J gene lost 10 bases, with 16 bases spanning the gap. Germline V CDR1 and CDR2: MNHEY, SMNVEV (reference sequence).

The chain recombines TRBV11-2 with TRBJ2-7; the D gene is possibly TRBD1 (6 bases). CDR1 and CDR2 (germline): SGHAT, FQNNGV. The CDR3 totals 15 residues. The germline V and J ends were trimmed by 5 bases and 3 bases, with 17 bases remaining between them. The CDR3 DNA sequence: TGTGCCAGCAGCCCAGCAGGGGTGTACAACTACGAGCAGTACTTC. It yields the protein CASSPAGVYNYEQYF.

This clone was seen a few times. The rearrangement links TRBV20-1 to TRBJ2-7; D may be TRBD1 (6 bases). The germline CDR1 and CDR2 sequences are DFQATT and SNEGSKA (reference sequence). CDR3 size: 16 residues. Trimming removed 6 bases at V and 2 bases at J, with 23 bases between. For the CDR3, the DNA is TGCAGTGCCAGGCCGCATGCCGCAGGACAGACCTACGAGCAGTACTTC. This sequence encodes CSARPHAAGQTYEQYF.

The chain links TRBV11-1 to TRBJ2-3; a weak D match, TRBD2 (5 bases). The V gene lost 8 bases and the J gene lost 2 bases, with 14 bases spanning the gap. The CDR3 length is 14 residues. The germline V gene encodes CDR1 SGHAT and CDR2 FQDESV (reference sequence). This CDR3 reads CASSDYYTTDTQYF. Written as DNA, the CDR3 is TGTGCCAGCTCAGACTACTACACCACAGATACGCAGTATTTT.

This clone was detected only a few times. The junction shows a germline mismatch at one end, possibly a read error. The chain links TRBV6-1 to TRBJ1-6; D perhaps matches TRBD1 (5 bases). The CDR3 runs 14 residues. Germline V lookup: CDR1 MNHNS, CDR2 SASEGT. CDR3 loop: CAIAPGGGNSPLHF. The CDR3 DNA reads TGTGCCATCGCCCCAGGTGGGGGGAATTCGCCCCTCCACTTT.

This clone was counted between two and nine times. The chain has TRBV28 and TRBJ1-6; D uncertain. This CDR3 comprises 14 residues. Trimming cost V 6 bases and J 10 bases, with 16 bases left between them. The V gene's germline CDR1 is MDHEN and CDR2 SYDVKM. The CDR3 region is CASRGCGSRSPLHF. DNA for the CDR3: TGTGCCAGCAGGGGGTGCGGGTCTCGATCACCCCTCCACTTT.

The genes are TRBV24-1 and TRBJ2-1, with 7 bases aligning to TRBD2. The CDR3 is made up of 17 amino acids. V lost 3 bases and J lost 0; bases outside the gene matches: 7. Germline V gene data show CDR1 as KGHDR and CDR2 as SFDVKD. The CDR3 region has the DNA TGTGCCACCAGTGATATTAGGGGCGGGAGCTCCTACAATGAGCAGTTCTTC. It translates to CATSDIRGGSSYNEQFF.

This clone turned up a few times. This chain joins TRBV6-1 and TRBJ2-2; TRBD2 might be the D (7 bases). V was cut by 10 bases and J by 4 bases, with 19 bases left in between. The germline CDR1 and CDR2 sequences are MNHNS and SASEGT. The CDR3 is 15 amino acids. The CDR3 protein is CATSAGDTSTGELFF. As DNA, the CDR3 is TGTGCCACCTCTGCGGGGGACACTAGCACCGGGGAGCTGTTTTTT.

The chain joins TRBV5-6 to TRBJ1-2; D ambiguous. This CDR3 has 15 residues. Germline-derived CDR1 and CDR2 are SGHDT and YYEEEE. The V and J ends lost 4 bases and 2 bases respectively, with 15 bases between them. The CDR3 loop reads CASSKEGWSNYGYTF. The CDR3 DNA is TGTGCCAGCAGCAAGGAGGGTTGGAGCAACTATGGCTACACCTTC. The variable domain in full, with the rest retrieved from reference TRBV5-6 and TRBJ1-2, is DAGVTQSPTHLIKTRGQQVTLRCSPKSGHDTVSWYQQALGQGPQFIFQYYEEEERQRGNFPDRFSGHQFPNYSSELNVNALLLGDSALYLCASSKEGWSNYGYTFGSGTRLTVV.

This rearrangement joins TRBV5-1 to TRBJ2-1, with 7 bases that match TRBD2. The CDR3 runs 16 residues. The V gene end was trimmed by 6 bases and the J gene end by 6 bases; junction bases not matched to a gene: 15. Germline CDR1 and CDR2: SGHRS and YFSETQ. As DNA, the CDR3 is TGCGCCAGCATAGGTACCTCAGCGGGGAAAGGCAATGAGCAGTTCTTC. Its translation is CASIGTSAGKGNEQFF.

CDR3 coding DNA: TGCGCCAGCAGCTTTGGGGACGTGAAGGATGGCTACACCTTC. Translation gives CASSFGDVKDGYTF. J is TRBJ1-2 and V is TRBV5-1; a weak D match, TRBD1 (5 bases). This CDR3 is built from 14 residues. Germline V gives CDR1 SGHRS, CDR2 YFSETQ. The V end was cut by 2 bases, the J end by 6 bases, with 14 bases between.

The rearrangement joins TRBV3-1 to TRBJ2-6; D not certain. V lost 0 bases, J lost 1 base, and 10 bases lay in between. The V gene's germline CDR1 is LGHDT and CDR2 YNNKEL (reference sequence). The CDR3 extends over 17 amino acids. CDR3 in amino acids: CASSQEGSVSGANVLTF. The DNA for the CDR3 is TGTGCCAGCAGCCAAGAAGGTTCAGTGTCTGGGGCCAACGTCCTGACTTTC.

This clone has more than one count but fewer than ten. This rearrangement joins TRBV27 to TRBJ2-5; D is undetermined. This CDR3 has 11 amino acids. Germline values: CDR1 MNHEY, CDR2 SMNVEV (reference sequence). Trimming removed 6 bases from V and 0 bases from J, with 2 bases in between. Here the CDR3 DNA reads TGTGCCAGCAGGGACCAAGAGACCCAGTACTTC. This encodes CASRDQETQYF.